This T cell receptor (beta chain) came from a study of early T cells in non-severe SARS-CoV-2 infection. Individual cDNA molecules each received unique molecular identifiers attached to them. MiXCR was run by TCRdb on the 5' RACE reads, yielding one entry per CDR3 protein. Among about 40,000 distinct CDR3 sequences, 7.9% were seen once, and the ten largest hold around 12%. This sequence originates from an adult who was a healthcare worker with PCR-confirmed SARS-CoV-2 infection or an uninfected control (not recorded which). The sequenced sample was whole blood, obtained at baseline.

For the CDR3, the DNA is TGTGCCAGCAGTTTAAAGCTCGAGCAGTACTTC. Protein product: CASSLKLEQYF. This sequence joins TRBV27 and TRBJ2-7; D ambiguous. The germline gives CDR1 MNHEY, CDR2 SMNVEV (reference sequence). Trimming pared 2 bases from V and 6 bases from J, leaving 5 bases between. This CDR3 is 11 amino acids long.